This record covers a single T cell receptor (beta chain). Its target is unknown. Treatment here: around 19 received Ad26.COV2.S at low or high dose, single or two shots; roughly 5 received placebo; per-sample allocation not given. Specimens were obtained on day 63 following the first vaccine or placebo injection. The V and J ends lost 5 bases and 8 bases, in that order; junction bases with no gene match: 10. Germline-derived CDR1 and CDR2 are SGHNT and YENEEA. The CDR3 spans 16 residues. This sample was taken from a study of Ad26.COV2.S vaccination and SARS-CoV-2 variants. Findings of the study overall: Responses of spike-specific T cells (both CD8+ and CD4+) reportedly showed substantial breadth after vaccination. Researchers reported similar non-spike TCR breadth in vaccine and placebo recipients. TCR breadth and depth estimates may have understated total T cell responses.

Clones were read by immunoSEQ multiplex PCR, and TCRdb kept only the in-frame ones, dropping some. Among more than 300,000 clones listed, roughly 90% were seen once. The chain couples TRBV11-3 to TRBJ2-1; 12 nucleotides align to TRBD2. This receptor was taken from a person between 18 and 59 years old who received the Ad26.COV2.S COVID-19 vaccine or a placebo. The sequenced sample was peripheral blood, obtained in a trial of Ad26.COV2.S vaccine versus placebo. In DNA, the CDR3 is TGTGCCAGCAGCCGAATGGCTAGCGGGAGGGCGTATGAGCAGTTCTTC. Encoded protein: CASSRMASGRAYEQFF.